A selection of T cell receptor beta chains follows, all from one sample in a study of technical replicates of blood from a handful of donors. TCRdb's copy holds only in-frame clones and misses some; the assay was immunoSEQ multiplex PCR. The table shows roughly 80,000 clones, with 95% to 97% occurring only once. The sample consisted of T cells isolated from PBMCs. Receptor source: a human donor in good health. Both conserved end residues are part of each CDR3. The order of the fields is J gene, V gene, D gene, clone size, CDR3 DNA, CDR3 protein. The D gene is left open where the match is weak. The size field is filled for only some rows; it gives once, few, many or a size class.

TRBJ2-3 | TRBV5-1 | NA | NA | TGCGCCAGCAGCTCCCGGGGTGCTAGCACAGATACGCAGTATTTT | CASSSRGASTDTQYF
TRBJ2-1 | TRBV7-9 | TRBD2 | NA | TGTGCCAGCAGCTTAAGGCTAGCGGGAGGTCCCAGCTCCTACAATGAGCAGTTCTTC | CASSLRLAGGPSSYNEQFF
TRBJ1-2 | TRBV11-2 | NA | NA | TGTGCCAGCAGCTTGGGCAGGGAAGGCTATGGCTACACCTTC | CASSLGREGYGYTF
TRBJ1-1 | TRBV7-2 | TRBD1 | NA | TGTGCCAGCAGCACACCGGGACAGGGGACTGAAGCTTTCTTT | CASSTPGQGTEAFF
TRBJ1-3 | TRBV4-1 | NA | NA | TGCGCCAGCAGTCACGCCGGGACTGGCTCTGGAAACACCATATATTTT | CASSHAGTGSGNTIYF
TRBJ2-7 | TRBV7-2 | NA | NA | TGTGCCAGCAGCTTCCAGGACACGTTCGACGAGCAGTACTTC | CASSFQDTFDEQYF
TRBJ2-6 | TRBV19 | NA | NA | TGTGCCAGTAGTATAGCAGGGTTTGGGGCCAACGTCCTGACTTTC | CASSIAGFGANVLTF
TRBJ2-2 | TRBV5-1 | NA | NA | TGCGCCAGCAGCGTAACAGGAACCGGGGAGCTGTTTTTT | CASSVTGTGELFF
TRBJ2-6 | TRBV28 | NA | NA | TGTGCCAGCAGTCCCCGACTTACCAGCTACGGGGCCAACGTCCTGACTTTC | CASSPRLTSYGANVLTF
TRBJ2-3 | TRBV28 | TRBD1 | NA | TGTGCCAGCAGTCCTCCGGGACAGGTGAAAGATACGCAGTATTTT | CASSPPGQVKDTQYF
TRBJ2-1 | TRBV15 | TRBD2 | once | TGTGCCACCAGCAGCGGGGGGTCCTCCTACAATGAGCAGTTCTTC | CATSSGGSSYNEQFF
TRBJ1-3 | TRBV19 | NA | NA | TGTGCCAGTAGAGGACAGCTCTCTGGAAACACCATATATTTT | CASRGQLSGNTIYF
TRBJ1-3 | TRBV2 | NA | NA | TGTGCCAGCAGTGTACAGGGTTTGGTCTCTTCTGGAAACACCATATATTTT | CASSVQGLVSSGNTIYF
TRBJ2-3 | TRBV5-4 | TRBD1 | NA | TGTGCCAGCAGCCCCGGGACAGCCTCGGGCACAGATACGCAGTATTTT | CASSPGTASGTDTQYF
TRBJ2-5 | TRBV9 | TRBD2 | NA | TGTGCCAGCAGTTTTAGCGGGGGGCCCCGAGAGACCCAGTACTTC | CASSFSGGPRETQYF
TRBJ2-1 | TRBV11-3 | NA | NA | TGTGCCAGCAGCTTTGGGGGGAACTCCTACAATGAGCAGTTCTTC | CASSFGGNSYNEQFF
TRBJ2-7 | TRBV5-1 | NA | once | TGCGCCAGCAGCTTGCGTCAGGGATCCTACGAGCAGTACTTC | CASSLRQGSYEQYF
TRBJ1-5 | TRBV30 | NA | once | TGTGCCTGGAGTGAAAGGGGCGGGGTCGGGGGCAATCAGCCCCAGCATTTT | CAWSERGGVGGNQPQHF
TRBJ2-7 | TRBV27 | TRBD1 | once | TGTGCCAGCAGTCCGACAGGGACCCCCTACGAGCAGTACTTC | CASSPTGTPYEQYF
TRBJ2-3 | TRBV29-1 | TRBD1 | NA | TGCAGCGTCGACAGGGGTATCACAGATACGCAGTATTTT | CSVDRGITDTQYF
TRBJ2-1 | TRBV7-2 | NA | NA | TGTGCCAGCAGCTGGGCTAACGACAATGAGCAGTTCTTC | CASSWANDNEQFF
TRBJ2-3 | TRBV7-2 | TRBD2 | NA | TGTGCCAGCAGCTTACAAGGACTAGCGAGGAATACGCAGTATTTT | CASSLQGLARNTQYF
TRBJ2-7 | TRBV4-1 | NA | NA | TGCGCCAGCAGCCAGGGGGGGCTGTACGAGCAGTACTTC | CASSQGGLYEQYF
TRBJ2-7 | TRBV7-3 | TRBD2 | NA | TGTGCCAGCAGCTCCTCCGGGGGGGGCCAGCAGTACTTC | CASSSSGGGQQYF
TRBJ2-7 | TRBV5-1 | TRBD2 | NA | TGCGCCAGCAAGGTTCTTAGCGGGGCTACCTACGAGCAGTACTTC | CASKVLSGATYEQYF
TRBJ2-1 | TRBV10-1 | NA | once | TGCGCCAGCAGTGGCGGGGATCTCTACAATGAGCAGTTCTTC | CASSGGDLYNEQFF
TRBJ2-7 | TRBV5-1 | TRBD2 | NA | TGCGCCAGCAGCTCGGGACTAGCGGGGGGATACGAGCAGTACTTC | CASSSGLAGGYEQYF
TRBJ2-1 | TRBV19 | TRBD1 | NA | TGTGCCAGTAGTATCACCGGGACAGGGAAGAATGAGCAGTTCTTC | CASSITGTGKNEQFF
TRBJ2-6 | TRBV11-2 | NA | NA | TGTGCCAGCAGACACCTTCGCGGGGCCAACGTCCTGACTTTC | CASRHLRGANVLTF
TRBJ1-2 | TRBV5-4 | TRBD1 | NA | TGTGCCAGCAGCCTGGGCCCCTCTACAGGGGATTATGGCTACACCTTC | CASSLGPSTGDYGYTF
TRBJ2-5 | TRBV11-2 | NA | NA | TGTGCCAGCAGCTTAGTAGGGGGGAGGGGGATAGAAGAGACCCAGTACTTC | CASSLVGGRGIEETQYF
TRBJ2-1 | TRBV10-1 | TRBD1 | NA | TGCGCCAGCAGTCCGACAGGGACCACCTACAATGAGCAGTTCTTC | CASSPTGTTYNEQFF
TRBJ1-2 | TRBV6-5 | TRBD1 | NA | TGTGCCAGCAGTCTCCGACAGGGTGGCTATGGCTACACCTTC | CASSLRQGGYGYTF
TRBJ2-5 | TRBV18 | NA | NA | TGTGCCAGCTCACCCGACAGTTGGGAGACCCAGTACTTC | CASSPDSWETQYF
TRBJ2-3 | TRBV5-1 | TRBD2 | NA | TGCGCCAGCAGCCCGGGGGGATCCACAGATACGCAGTATTTT | CASSPGGSTDTQYF
TRBJ1-6 | TRBV5-6 | TRBD1 | NA | TGTGCCAGCAGCCTCCCGGGACAGATAAATTCACCCCTCCACTTT | CASSLPGQINSPLHF
TRBJ1-3 | TRBV11-2 | TRBD1 | NA | TGTGCCAGCAGCTCCTCACAGGGGTTGGAGGTTGGAAACACCATATATTTT | CASSSSQGLEVGNTIYF
TRBJ2-7 | TRBV25-1 | TRBD1 | NA | TGTGCCAGCAGTGAATCAAGGACAGGTTTCTACGAGCAGTACTTC | CASSESRTGFYEQYF
TRBJ2-5 | TRBV5-1 | TRBD2 | NA | TGCGCCAGCAGACCGGCTGGGGGAGCGGGGGAGACCCAGTACTTC | CASRPAGGAGETQYF
TRBJ1-6 | TRBV6-1 | TRBD1 | few | TGTGCCGAGGGGGACAGAGTTAATTCACCCCTCCACTTT | CAEGDRVNSPLHF
TRBJ1-1 | TRBV29-1 | NA | few | TGCAGCGTCCCGGGAACTGAAGCTTTCTTT | CSVPGTEAFF